The 15 T cell receptor beta chains presented below share a single source sample, sequenced in a study of T cells in localized non-small cell lung cancer. Sequencing used immunoSEQ multiplex PCR; TCRdb keeps in-frame clones, though not all of them. The sample includes almost 40,000 clones, roughly 88% of them seen just once. The material was peripheral blood mononuclear cells, obtained before any cancer treatment. The receptors were sampled from a male donor at least 60 years old with stage II lung adenocarcinoma.

The chain couples TRBV5-1 to TRBJ1-4; D is unclear. The germline V gene has CDR1 SGHRS and CDR2 YFSETQ. V lost 0 bases, J lost 4 bases, and 7 bases lay in between. CDR3 length equals 14 residues. CDR3 protein: CASSLGGDNEKLFF. The CDR3 DNA reads TGCGCCAGCAGCTTGGGGGGTGATAATGAAAAACTGTTTTTT.

The rearrangement links TRBV27 to TRBJ1-2, with D possibly being TRBD1 (5 bases). CDR1 and CDR2 from the germline V gene are MNHEY and SMNVEV (reference sequence). V gave up 3 bases and J gave up 1 base, with 9 bases separating them. The CDR3 consists of 14 residues. CDR3: CASSLGGGNYGYTF. DNA of the CDR3: TGTGCCAGCAGTTTGGGGGGAGGTAACTATGGCTACACCTTC.

The chain combines TRBV27 with TRBJ2-5, with D hard to call. Looked up from germline, CDR1 is MNHEY and CDR2 is SMNVEV (reference sequence). The CDR3 is 13 amino acids. V was pared by 6 bases and J by 5 bases, with 13 bases between. CDR3 region: CASSSSGWETQYF. Written as DNA, the CDR3 is TGTGCCAGCAGCTCCTCAGGATGGGAGACCCAGTACTTC.

This clone was observed a few times. V and J are TRBV30 and TRBJ2-7; TRBD1 might be the D (6 bases). Looked up from germline, CDR1 is GTSNPN and CDR2 is SVGIG (reference sequence). The CDR3 is made up of 10 amino acids. Trimming took 2 bases from V and 8 from J, leaving 7 bases between them. DNA of the CDR3: TGTGCCTGGAGTCGGGACAAGCAGTACTTC. It yields the protein CAWSRDKQYF.

This rearrangement joins TRBV28 to TRBJ2-1; 8 positions agree with TRBD2. CDR1 MDHEN and CDR2 SYDVKM come from the germline V gene. This CDR3 has 15 amino acids. V was pared by 4 bases and J by 4 bases, with 6 bases of the junction left unmatched. CDR3 DNA sequence: TGTGCCAGCAGTTCCAGCGGGAGTTGGTACAATGAGCAGTTCTTC. This encodes CASSSSGSWYNEQFF.

The J gene is TRBJ1-5, the V gene TRBV19, with unresolved D. Per germline, CDR1 LNHDA and CDR2 SQIVND (reference sequence). The CDR3 covers 15 residues. V gave up 3 bases and J gave up 3 bases, with 12 bases separating them. This CDR3 is CASSIPPANNQPQHF. CDR3 nucleotides: TGTGCCAGTAGTATCCCACCAGCCAACAATCAGCCCCAGCATTTT.

This CDR3 reads CASKTGTSGRNEQFF. DNA for the CDR3: TGTGCCAGCAAAACCGGGACTAGCGGGAGGAATGAGCAGTTCTTC. This chain uses TRBV6-5 with TRBJ2-1, with TRBD2 matching over 15 bases. V lost 7 bases to trimming and J lost 7 bases; unmatched junction nucleotides: 5. The CDR3 has 15 residues. CDR1 is MNHEY and CDR2 is SVGAGI in the germline V gene.

The CDR3 DNA sequence: TGTGCCAGCAGCTTACTTGTTCGGGGGTCTGAAGCTTTCTTT. Amino acids: CASSLLVRGSEAFF. This chain uses TRBV11-2 with TRBJ1-1; tentative D call: TRBD1 (5 bases). The germline CDR1 and CDR2 sequences are SGHAT and FQNNGV. The CDR3 is 14 amino acids. V lost 2 bases and J lost 6, with 13 bases in between.

The rearrangement uses TRBV7-2 and TRBJ2-2, with D unresolved. V lost 1 base and J 2 bases, leaving 8 bases between the germline ends. The CDR3 has 15 amino acids. The germline CDR1 and CDR2 sequences are SGHTA and FQGNSA. Here the CDR3 reads CASSLGGPNTGELFF. The CDR3 nucleotides are TGTGCCAGCAGCTTAGGTGGACCTAACACCGGGGAGCTGTTTTTT.

The CDR3 here is CASSFDTEAFF. In DNA, the CDR3 is TGTGCCAGCAGCTTTGACACTGAAGCTTTCTTT. V is TRBV11-2 and J is TRBJ1-1; D is unclear. V lost 3 bases and J 3 bases, leaving 2 bases between the germline ends. Germline V CDR1 and CDR2: SGHAT, FQNNGV. This CDR3 comprises 11 residues.

This chain joins TRBV19 and TRBJ2-2; either TRBD1 or TRBD2 may supply D (6 bases each). CDR1 LNHDA and CDR2 SQIVND come from the germline V gene (reference sequence). CDR3 length equals 15 residues. V dropped 6 bases and J dropped 2 bases, with 13 bases sitting between them. The CDR3 protein is CASRQQGLNTGELFF. Written as DNA, the CDR3 is TGTGCCAGTAGGCAACAGGGACTCAACACCGGGGAGCTGTTTTTT. Full variable domain (rest looked up from reference TRBV19 and TRBJ2-2): DGGITQSPKYLFRKEGQNVTLSCEQNLNHDAMYWYRQDPGQGLRLIYYSQIVNDFQKGDIAEGYSVSREKKESFPLTVTSAQKNPTAFYLCASRQQGLNTGELFFGEGSRLTVL.

J is TRBJ2-7 and V is TRBV19; D unresolved. V lost 3 bases to trimming and J lost 3 bases, with 15 bases between them. This CDR3 spans 15 amino acids. CDR1 is LNHDA and CDR2 is SQIVND in the germline V gene (reference sequence). CDR3 in DNA: TGTGCCAGTAGTATCGGGTCTTACCCAGTCTACGAGCAGTACTTC. Its translation: CASSIGSYPVYEQYF.

V usage is TRBV11-2 and J usage is TRBJ1-2; maybe TRBD1 (5 bases). The CDR3 has 17 residues. V was clipped by 0 bases and J by 2 bases, with 16 bases between them. CDR1 is SGHAT, CDR2 FQNNGV, per germline. CDR3 bases: TGTGCCAGCAGCTTAGATCCGATGAAGGGGAAAAACTATGGCTACACCTTC. Residues: CASSLDPMKGKNYGYTF.

This clone was seen a single time. The CDR3 nucleotides are TGCGCCAGCAGCTTGGAGTGGGGGGCTCAGCCCCAGCATTTT. Amino acids: CASSLEWGAQPQHF. The chain employs TRBV5-1 and TRBJ1-5; a weak D match, TRBD1 (6 bases). Trimming stripped 0 bases from V and 6 bases from J, with 10 bases between. The germline V gene encodes CDR1 SGHRS and CDR2 YFSETQ. The CDR3 has 14 residues. Complete variable domain (other parts from reference TRBV5-1 and TRBJ1-5): KAGVTQTPRYLIKTRGQQVTLSCSPISGHRSVSWYQQTPGQGLQFLFEYFSETQRNKGNFPGRFSGRQFSNSRSEMNVSTLELGDSALYLCASSLEWGAQPQHFGDGTRLSIL.

The rearrangement links TRBV2 to TRBJ2-2; D unclear. The CDR3 spans 15 residues. The germline V and J ends were trimmed by 6 bases and 0 bases, with 11 bases remaining between them. Germline loops: CDR1 SNHLY, CDR2 FYNNEI. The CDR3 spells CASSPRVANTGELFF. For the CDR3, the DNA is TGTGCCAGCAGCCCTCGGGTGGCGAACACCGGGGAGCTGTTTTTT.